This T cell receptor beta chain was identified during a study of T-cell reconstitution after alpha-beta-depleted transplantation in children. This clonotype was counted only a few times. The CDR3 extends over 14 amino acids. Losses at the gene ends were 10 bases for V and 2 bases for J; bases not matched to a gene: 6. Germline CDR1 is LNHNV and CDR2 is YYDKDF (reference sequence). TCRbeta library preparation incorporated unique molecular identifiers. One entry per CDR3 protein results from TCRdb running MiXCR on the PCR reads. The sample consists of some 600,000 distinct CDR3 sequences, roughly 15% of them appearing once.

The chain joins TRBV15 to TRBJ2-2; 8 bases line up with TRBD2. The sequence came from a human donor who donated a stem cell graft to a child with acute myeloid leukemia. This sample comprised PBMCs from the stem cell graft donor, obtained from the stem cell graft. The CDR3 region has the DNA TGTGCCAGCCGCAGCGGGGGTAACACCGGGGAGCTGTTTTTT. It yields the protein CASRSGGNTGELFF.